The 14 T cell receptor beta chains below all came from one sample that was sequenced in a study of blood T cell repertoires in COVID-19. Sequencing was performed with immunoSEQ multiplex PCR; in TCRdb, only in-frame clones are kept and a portion is missing. Of about 80,000 clones in the sample, roughly four fifths are singletons; the top ten hold roughly a fifth. Sequences were obtained from peripheral blood. Every receptor here comes from a human donor in a cohort sampled during active COVID-19.

The chain couples TRBV3-1 (or the pseudogene TRBV3-2) to TRBJ2-2; 11 positions agree with TRBD2. Germline values: CDR1 LGHDT, CDR2 YNNKEL (reference sequence). This CDR3 has 18 residues. V shed 0 bases and J 7 bases; nucleotides not matched to a gene: 10. The CDR3: CASSQDQRLAGGNGELFF. The CDR3 DNA follows: TGTGCCAGCAGCCAAGATCAGCGTCTAGCGGGGGGTAACGGGGAGCTGTTTTTT.

The chain couples TRBV4-1 to TRBJ1-2, with TRBD1 matching 8 bases. Germline assignment: CDR1 MGHRA and CDR2 YSYEKL. With 1 base clipped from V and 7 bases from J, the junction kept 11 bases outside the gene matches. This CDR3 region has 16 residues. In nucleotides, the CDR3 is TGCGCCAGCAGCCAAGCGATGGGACAGGCAACAGGTGGCTACACCTTC. Protein sequence: CASSQAMGQATGGYTF.

The CDR3 coding sequence is TGTGCCAGCCGACCATGGACAGGGGACACTGAAGCTTTCTTT. It codes for CASRPWTGDTEAFF. The chain links TRBV27 to TRBJ1-1; TRBD1 matches at 9 bases. Trimming took 8 bases from V and 3 from J; bases not matched to a gene: 7. The CDR3 sequence is 14 residues long. Germline CDR1 is MNHEY and CDR2 is SMNVEV (reference sequence).

The chain carries TRBV10-3 and TRBJ1-2, with D perhaps matching TRBD1 (6 bases). The germline V and J ends were trimmed by 4 bases and 8 bases, with 14 bases remaining between them. Germline CDR1 and CDR2: ENHRY and SYGVKD. The CDR3 is 13 amino acids. CDR3 residues: CAISAPGGQGYTF. CDR3 DNA: TGTGCCATCAGTGCCCCGGGGGGGCAGGGCTACACCTTC.

The chain combines TRBV7-2 with TRBJ2-7, with 7 bases that match TRBD2. CDR3 length: 16 amino acids. Germline CDR1 reads SGHTA; CDR2 reads FQGNSA. The junction had 7 bases not matched to a gene; V was cut back by 0 bases and J by 2 bases. The CDR3 DNA reads TGTGCCAGCAGCTTAGCCCCCAGCGGGACGGCCTACGAGCAGTACTTC. It translates to CASSLAPSGTAYEQYF.

The genes are TRBV3-1 (or the pseudogene TRBV3-2) and TRBJ2-1; the match to TRBD2 covers 7 bases. The CDR3 totals 15 residues. Germline trimming cut 5 bases from V and 4 bases from J; bases unmatched to any gene: 8. Germline CDR1 is LGHDT and CDR2 is YNNKEL (reference sequence). The CDR3 region has the DNA TGTGCCAGCAGCACCCGACTAGCCCTATACAATGAGCAGTTCTTC. Translation gives CASSTRLALYNEQFF.

This chain uses TRBV9 with TRBJ1-1, with 9 bases identical to TRBD1. Trimming removed 3 bases from V and 5 bases from J; junction bases left unmatched: 5. CDR3 length: 14 amino acids. Germline lookup yields CDR1 SGDLS and CDR2 YYNGEE. CDR3 loop: CASSAWGTGTEAFF. CDR3 DNA sequence: TGTGCCAGCAGCGCTTGGGGGACAGGGACTGAAGCTTTCTTT.

The gene calls are TRBV11-2 and TRBJ2-2; D uncertain. The CDR3 loop spans 12 amino acids. Per germline, CDR1 SGHAT and CDR2 FQNNGV. Trimming took off 5 bases at V and 6 bases at J, with 7 bases between the two ends. The DNA for the CDR3 is TGTGCCAGCAGCCCTCCGGCCGGGGAGCTGTTTTTT. Residues: CASSPPAGELFF.

This clone was seen a single time. The genes are TRBV19 and TRBJ2-2, with D perhaps matching TRBD1 (6 bases). The CDR3 contains 17 residues. V lost 5 bases and J 0 bases, leaving 16 bases between the germline ends. The V gene's germline CDR1 is LNHDA and CDR2 SQIVND (reference sequence). CDR3 sequence reads: CASSGGRGAANTGELFF. The CDR3 DNA reads TGTGCCAGTAGTGGGGGCAGGGGTGCCGCGAACACCGGGGAGCTGTTTTTT. Filled out from reference TRBV19 and TRBJ2-2, the complete variable domain reads DGGITQSPKYLFRKEGQNVTLSCEQNLNHDAMYWYRQDPGQGLRLIYYSQIVNDFQKGDIAEGYSVSREKKESFPLTVTSAQKNPTAFYLCASSGGRGAANTGELFFGEGSRLTVL.

This clone was seen only a few times. This chain uses TRBV7-2 with TRBJ2-7; D gene uncertain. Germline V gene lookup returns CDR1 SGHTA and CDR2 FQGNSA. The CDR3 consists of 16 residues. The V end was cut by 5 bases, the J end by 2 bases, with 19 bases between. CDR3 DNA sequence: TGTGCCAGCAGCCTAGAAGGCGGAGTTCGAACCTACGAGCAGTACTTC. Translating gives CASSLEGGVRTYEQYF.

J is TRBJ2-1 and V is TRBV11-2, with D possibly being TRBD2 (6 bases). The CDR3 length is 13 residues. Germline-derived CDR1 and CDR2 are SGHAT and FQNNGV. Trimming pared 5 bases from V and 14 bases from J, leaving 19 bases between. CDR3 in amino acids: CASSRTDLGREFF. Written as DNA, the CDR3 is TGTGCCAGCAGCCGGACGGACCTCGGGAGAGAGTTCTTC.

The J gene is TRBJ1-5, the V gene TRBV15; D ambiguous. The germline CDR1 and CDR2 sequences are LNHNV and YYDKDF (reference sequence). V lost 3 bases and J lost 5, with 14 bases in between. CDR3 length equals 15 residues. DNA for the CDR3: TGTGCCACCAGCAGCTCAAACCGGGTACATCAGCCCCAGCATTTT. It is translated as CATSSSNRVHQPQHF.

This clone was seen only once. The chain joins TRBV6-5 to TRBJ2-3, with 7 bases matching TRBD1. The V segment lost 6 bases and the J segment 5 bases; nucleotides outside the gene matches: 5. In germline, CDR1 is MNHEY, CDR2 SVGAGI. This CDR3 comprises 13 residues. In nucleotides, the CDR3 is TGTGCCAGCAGGACGGACAGGCGAGATACGCAGTATTTT. This gives the protein CASRTDRRDTQYF.

The rearrangement links TRBV6-2 or TRBV6-3 to TRBJ2-7; 14 bases agree with TRBD2. Germline lookup yields CDR1 MNHEY and CDR2 SVGEGT. The J segment lost 0 bases and the V segment lost 6 bases, leaving 10 bases of the junction unmatched. This CDR3 spans 18 amino acids. The CDR3 region has the DNA TGTGCCAGCAGCCCTACCGGGACTAGCGGGGGCCTCTCCTACGAGCAGTACTTC. It codes for CASSPTGTSGGLSYEQYF.